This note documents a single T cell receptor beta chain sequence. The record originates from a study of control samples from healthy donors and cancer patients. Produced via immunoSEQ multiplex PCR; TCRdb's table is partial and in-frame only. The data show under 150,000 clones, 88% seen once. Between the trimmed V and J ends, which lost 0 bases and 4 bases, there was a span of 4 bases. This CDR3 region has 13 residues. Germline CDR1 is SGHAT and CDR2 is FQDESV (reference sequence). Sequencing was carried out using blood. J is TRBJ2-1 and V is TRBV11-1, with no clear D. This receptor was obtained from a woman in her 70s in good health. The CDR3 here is CASSLALYNEQFF. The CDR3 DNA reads TGTGCCAGCAGCTTAGCGCTGTACAATGAGCAGTTCTTC.